The 10 T cell receptor beta chains reported below all come from one sample, sequenced in a study of cytomegalovirus exposure and HLA in healthy donors. PCR used 60 Vbeta primers and 13 Jbeta primers. Generated by immunoSEQ multiplex PCR, the TCRdb table keeps only in-frame clones and is missing some. The profile covers 200,000 to 250,000 clones, with around 79% appearing a single time and 0.2% to 0.25% taken by the ten largest. The specimen sequenced was PBMCs. The receptors were sampled from a girl aged 2-10 years in good health and CMV-seronegative.

The rearrangement joins TRBV9 to TRBJ1-2; possible D gene TRBD1, 5 bases. Trimming pared 0 bases from V and 6 bases from J, leaving 9 bases between. This CDR3 has 13 amino acids. Looked up from germline, CDR1 is SGDLS and CDR2 is YYNGEE. The DNA for the CDR3 is TGTGCCAGCAGCGTAGTGGGGCAGAATGGCTACACCTTC. Translation gives CASSVVGQNGYTF.

The rearrangement uses TRBV2 and TRBJ1-2, with D possibly TRBD1 on 6 matching bases. Germline CDR1 SNHLY, CDR2 FYNNEI. The CDR3 sequence is 16 residues long. With 8 bases removed from V and 3 bases from J, the gap between germline ends came to 22 bases. The CDR3 region has the DNA TGTGCCAGCGGAAAGGGGGGGCGCAGAAGGGACTATGGCTACACCTTC. Translating it yields CASGKGGRRRDYGYTF.

V gene TRBV27 combines with J gene TRBJ2-1; D remains unclear. Trimming stripped 6 bases from V and 0 bases from J, with 6 bases between. This CDR3 region has 13 residues. CDR1 MNHEY and CDR2 SMNVEV come from the germline V gene (reference sequence). The CDR3 DNA sequence: TGTGCCAGCAGCCTCGGCTCCTACAATGAGCAGTTCTTC. Translation gives CASSLGSYNEQFF.

The rearrangement joins TRBV6-4 to TRBJ2-2, with no clear D. The germline CDR1 and CDR2 sequences are MRHNA and SNTAGT. This CDR3 contains 13 residues. V lost 1 base and J 3 bases, leaving 3 bases between the germline ends. CDR3 amino acids: CASSDLYTGELFF. The CDR3 DNA sequence: TGTGCCAGCAGTGACTTATACACCGGGGAGCTGTTTTTT.

This clone was seen once. J is TRBJ2-7 and V is TRBV6-1; tentatively, D is TRBD1 (6 bases). This CDR3 contains 13 residues. The V end was cut by 8 bases, the J end by 2 bases, with 13 bases between. The germline CDR1 and CDR2 sequences are MNHNS and SASEGT. CDR3 sequence: CASLQGFPYEQYF. The DNA for the CDR3 is TGTGCCAGCTTACAGGGTTTCCCCTACGAGCAGTACTTC.

The V gene is TRBV28, the J gene TRBJ1-4; 9 bases align to TRBD1. CDR1 is MDHEN and CDR2 is SYDVKM in the germline V gene. Losses at the gene ends were 6 bases for V and 7 bases for J; bases not matched to a gene: 6. The CDR3 runs to 14 residues. The CDR3 is CASRMDRGREKLFF. Here the CDR3 DNA reads TGTGCCAGCAGGATGGACAGGGGCCGTGAAAAACTGTTTTTT. Based on the CDR3 plus reference TRBV28 and TRBJ1-4, the full variable domain is DVKVTQSSRYLVKRTGEKVFLECVQDMDHENMFWYRQDPGLGLRLIYFSYDVKMKEKGDIPEGYSVSREKKERFSLILESASTNQTSMYLCASRMDRGREKLFFGSGTQLSVL.

The chain recombines TRBV2 with TRBJ1-2, with TRBD1 identical over 8 bases. The CDR3 length is 13 residues. Trimming at V came to 8 bases and at J to 0 bases, leaving 2 bases not matched to a gene. Germline V CDR1 and CDR2: SNHLY, FYNNEI. For the CDR3, the DNA is TGTGCCAGCCGGGACAGGACTAACTATGGCTACACCTTC. Residues: CASRDRTNYGYTF.

J is TRBJ2-1 and V is TRBV6-5; 7 nucleotides agree with TRBD2. The CDR3 length is 15 residues. The V gene's germline CDR1 is MNHEY and CDR2 SVGAGI. The ends lost 2 bases at V and 1 base at J; junction bases unmatched: 2. In DNA, the CDR3 is TGTGCCAGCAGTTACGGCGGGAGTTCCTACAATGAGCAGTTCTTC. Amino acid sequence: CASSYGGSSYNEQFF.

V gene TRBV6-6 combines with J gene TRBJ1-5; TRBD1 is a possible D gene (5 bases). Germline CDR1 MNHNY, CDR2 SVGAGI (reference sequence). Trimming shortened V by 8 bases and J by 0 bases, and 14 bases separated the two germline ends. The CDR3 loop spans 15 amino acids. CDR3: CASGGRVYSNQPQHF. DNA of the CDR3: TGTGCCAGCGGTGGCAGGGTTTATAGCAATCAGCCCCAGCATTTT.

The chain has TRBV7-9 and TRBJ1-4; 7 positions agree with TRBD1. CDR3 size: 19 residues. CDR1 and CDR2 (germline): SEHNR, FQNEAQ (reference sequence). V lost 1 base and J lost 0; bases outside the gene matches: 11. The CDR3 region has the DNA TGTGCCAGCAGCTTAGATGTGGGGACAGCGCTTGCAACTAATGAAAAACTGTTTTTT. It specifies CASSLDVGTALATNEKLFF.